This TCR beta chain stems from a study of T cell repertoires in cytomegalovirus infection. Study background: HLA-C-restricted CMV epitopes, recently identified, and well-studied HLA-B-restricted ones were used by the study. Whole-study findings and limits: HLA-C-restricted CMV-specific TCR beta clonotypes were dominant in the ex vivo response.

Each CDR3 protein gets one entry after TCRdb re-called the reads with MiXCR. Among more than 250,000 distinct CDR3 sequences, 25% were seen once, and the ten largest hold roughly 14%. Comment on this clonotype: Its cognate antigen is unknown.

The sequence came from a human donor in good health (CMV status not recorded). Some clones in this sample may be carry-over from other donors' samples. The sequencing here drew on cultured PBMCs, taken from culture after CMV antigen stimulation.

The chain's CDR3 is CASSQDAMGQTYEQYF. For the CDR3, the DNA is TGTGCCAGCAGCCAAGATGCTATGGGACAGACCTACGAGCAGTACTTC. This chain joins TRBV4-2 and TRBJ2-7, with 7 bases lining up with TRBD1. Germline V gene data show CDR1 as LGHNA and CDR2 as YNFKEQ. V lost 0 bases to trimming and J lost 2 bases; unmatched junction nucleotides: 7. CDR3 length: 16 residues.